The 13 T cell receptor beta chains below come from one sample, sequenced in a study of blood T cell repertoires in COVID-19. The data were produced by immunoSEQ multiplex PCR, yet TCRdb's version contains in-frame clones alone and is incomplete. The sample lists some 400,000 clones; about 87% were seen once. Sequenced: PBMCs or T cells enriched from blood (not recorded which). The source is a man aged 25-40 years who had recovered from COVID-19.

The chain links TRBV7-8 to TRBJ1-6, with 9 bases identical to TRBD1. V trimming: 5 bases; J trimming: 6 bases; junction bases outside the gene matches: 11. The germline CDR1 and CDR2 sequences are SGHVS and FQNEAQ. The CDR3 runs to 17 residues. CDR3 amino acids: CASSTRGGQGSNSPLHF. The CDR3 DNA reads TGTGCCAGCAGCACTAGAGGGGGACAGGGTAGTAATTCACCCCTCCACTTT.

The chain uses TRBV10-2 and TRBJ1-5; 11 bases agree with TRBD1. This CDR3 has 15 residues. Germline CDR1 reads WSHSY; CDR2 reads SAAADI. V was pared by 5 bases and J by 6 bases, with 6 bases of the junction left unmatched. The CDR3 protein is CASSRGQGAAQPQHF. The CDR3 DNA reads as TGCGCCAGCAGTAGAGGACAGGGGGCTGCTCAGCCCCAGCATTTT.

This clone was picked up one time. The chain joins TRBV23-1 to TRBJ1-5; 7 bases fit TRBD1. TRBV23-1 is marked as an open reading frame, function uncertain. The CDR3 has 15 amino acids. V shed 4 bases and J 0 bases; nucleotides not matched to a gene: 3. The CDR3 region has the DNA TGCGCCAGCAGTCGGGACAGTTATAGCAATCAGCCCCAGCATTTT. Encoded protein: CASSRDSYSNQPQHF.

V gene TRBV5-6 combines with J gene TRBJ2-5; tentatively, D is TRBD2 (5 bases). The CDR3 spans 15 residues. Trimming took off 1 base at V and 2 bases at J, with 12 bases between the two ends. Germline CDR1 reads SGHDT; CDR2 reads YYEEEE. CDR3 sequence reads: CASSLFPGGQETQYF. The CDR3 coding sequence is TGTGCCAGCAGCTTGTTCCCAGGAGGACAAGAGACCCAGTACTTC.

This chain connects TRBV11-3 to TRBJ1-5; D call uncertain. The CDR3 sequence is 14 residues long. Germline lookup yields CDR1 SGHNT and CDR2 YENEEA. V was cut by 5 bases and J by 0 bases, with 8 bases left in between. The CDR3 coding sequence is TGTGCCAGCAGCAAAGACATTAGCAATCAGCCCCAGCATTTT. It specifies CASSKDISNQPQHF.

The chain links TRBV12-5 to TRBJ2-4, with 8 bases fitting TRBD1. CDR3 size: 21 residues. Trimming cost V 0 bases and J 0 bases; bases outside gene matches: 16. Germline lookup yields CDR1 LGHNT and CDR2 FRNRAP. The DNA for the CDR3 is TGTGCTAGTGGTTTGGTACACGTACAGGGGGTACTTGTAGCAGCCAAAAACATTCAGTACTTC. Translation gives CASGLVHVQGVLVAAKNIQYF.

Only one count was recorded for this clone. The chain has TRBV25-1 and TRBJ1-6, with a tentative D call TRBD1 (5 bases). The V gene's germline CDR1 is MGHDK and CDR2 SYGVNS. The V gene lost 7 bases and the J gene lost 1 base, with 5 bases spanning the gap. The CDR3 length is 13 residues. The CDR3 bases are TGTGCCAGCAAGGGGTCCTATAATTCACCCCTCCACTTT. Translating gives CASKGSYNSPLHF.

The genes are TRBV4-3 and TRBJ1-4; tentative D call: TRBD1 (6 bases). The germline V gene has CDR1 LGHNA and CDR2 YSLEER. CDR3 length equals 17 residues. The V and J ends lost 0 bases and 3 bases respectively, with 14 bases between them. In nucleotides, the CDR3 is TGCGCCAGCAGCCAAGAGGGGATGGGGGCTCCTAATGAAAAACTGTTTTTT. Its translation is CASSQEGMGAPNEKLFF.

The V and J genes are TRBV5-1 and TRBJ2-5; D may be TRBD1 (6 bases). V lost 2 bases and J lost 4, with 12 bases in between. Germline CDR1 is SGHRS and CDR2 is YFSETQ. The CDR3 length is 14 residues. The CDR3 reads CASSLTGLLETQYF. DNA for the CDR3: TGCGCCAGCAGCTTAACAGGGTTACTAGAGACCCAGTACTTC.

The chain has TRBV30 and TRBJ1-6; TRBD1 might be the D (6 bases). V lost 2 bases, J lost 7 bases, and 9 bases lay in between. The CDR3 extends over 13 amino acids. CDR1 is GTSNPN, CDR2 SVGIG, per germline (reference sequence). Here the CDR3 reads CAWSPGENSPLHF. CDR3 DNA sequence: TGTGCCTGGAGTCCAGGGGAGAATTCACCCCTCCACTTT.

The chain recombines TRBV6-5 with TRBJ2-7; 10 bases map to TRBD2. The CDR3 contains 15 residues. Germline V gives CDR1 MNHEY, CDR2 SVGAGI. The J segment lost 1 base and the V segment lost 6 bases, leaving 6 bases of the junction unmatched. CDR3 protein: CASSILAGASYEQYF. The CDR3 region has the DNA TGTGCCAGCAGCATCCTAGCGGGGGCATCCTACGAGCAGTACTTC.

The CDR3: CASSTGGGGDGEQFF. The DNA for the CDR3 is TGTGCCAGCAGCACGGGCGGCGGGGGGGATGGCGAGCAGTTCTTC. The chain uses TRBV11-3 and TRBJ2-1, with 9 bases matching TRBD2. This CDR3 contains 15 residues. CDR1 and CDR2 (germline): SGHNT, YENEEA. J lost 10 bases, V lost 5 bases, and 12 bases had no gene match.

This clone has just one count. The chain couples TRBV12-5 to TRBJ1-2; D is unclear. The CDR3 length is 13 residues. Germline loops: CDR1 LGHNT, CDR2 FRNRAP. Trimming took 6 bases from V and 8 from J, leaving 16 bases between them. The CDR3: CASGVPQEEGYTF. Written as DNA, the CDR3 is TGTGCTAGTGGGGTTCCACAAGAGGAAGGCTACACCTTC.